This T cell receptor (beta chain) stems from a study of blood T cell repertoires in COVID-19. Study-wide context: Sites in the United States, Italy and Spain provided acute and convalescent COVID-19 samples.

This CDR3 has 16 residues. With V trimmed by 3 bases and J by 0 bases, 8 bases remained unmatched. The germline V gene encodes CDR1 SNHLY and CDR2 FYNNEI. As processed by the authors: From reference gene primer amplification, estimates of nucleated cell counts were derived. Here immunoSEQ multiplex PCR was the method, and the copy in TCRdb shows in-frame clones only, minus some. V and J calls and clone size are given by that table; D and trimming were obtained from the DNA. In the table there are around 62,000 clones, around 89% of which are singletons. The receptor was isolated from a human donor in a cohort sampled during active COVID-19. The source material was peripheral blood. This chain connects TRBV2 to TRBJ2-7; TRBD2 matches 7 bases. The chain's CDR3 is CASSELGGISSYEQYF. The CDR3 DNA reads TGTGCCAGCAGTGAGTTGGGGGGGATCAGCTCCTACGAGCAGTACTTC.